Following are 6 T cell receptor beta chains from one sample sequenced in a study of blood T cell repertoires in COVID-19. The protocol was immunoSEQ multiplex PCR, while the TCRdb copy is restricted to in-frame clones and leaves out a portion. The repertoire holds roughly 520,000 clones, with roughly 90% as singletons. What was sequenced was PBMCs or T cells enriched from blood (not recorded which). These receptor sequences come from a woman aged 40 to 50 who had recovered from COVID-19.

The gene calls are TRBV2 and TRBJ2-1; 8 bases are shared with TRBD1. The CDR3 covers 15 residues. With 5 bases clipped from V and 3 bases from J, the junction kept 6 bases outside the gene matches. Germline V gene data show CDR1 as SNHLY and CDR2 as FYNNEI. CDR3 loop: CASSKGQGVYNEQFF. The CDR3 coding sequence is TGTGCCAGCAGTAAAGGACAGGGCGTCTACAATGAGCAGTTCTTC.

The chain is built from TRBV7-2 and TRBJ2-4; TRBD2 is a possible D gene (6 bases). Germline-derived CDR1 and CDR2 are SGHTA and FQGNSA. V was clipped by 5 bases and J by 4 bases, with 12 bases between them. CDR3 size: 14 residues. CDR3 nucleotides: TGTGCCAGCAGCGCCGGGAGCCTAAAAAACATTCAGTACTTC. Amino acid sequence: CASSAGSLKNIQYF.

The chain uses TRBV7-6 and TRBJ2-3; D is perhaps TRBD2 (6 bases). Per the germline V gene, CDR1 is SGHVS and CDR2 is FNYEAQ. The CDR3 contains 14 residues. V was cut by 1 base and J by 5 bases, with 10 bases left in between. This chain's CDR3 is CASSLELAGDTQYF. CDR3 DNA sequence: TGTGCCAGCAGCTTAGAACTAGCCGGAGATACGCAGTATTTT. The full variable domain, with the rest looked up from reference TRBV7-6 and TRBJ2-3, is GAGVSQSPRYKVTKRGQDVALRCDPISGHVSLYWYRQALGQGPEFLTYFNYEAQQDKSGLPNDRFSAERPEGSISTLTIQRTEQRDSAMYRCASSLELAGDTQYFGPGTRLTVL.

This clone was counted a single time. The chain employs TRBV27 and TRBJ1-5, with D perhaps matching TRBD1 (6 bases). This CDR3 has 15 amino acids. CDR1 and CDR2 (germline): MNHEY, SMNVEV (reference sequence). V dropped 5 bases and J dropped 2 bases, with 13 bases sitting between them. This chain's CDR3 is CASSAGTPGNQPQHF. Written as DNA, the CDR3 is TGTGCCAGCAGTGCCGGGACACCGGGCAATCAGCCCCAGCATTTT.

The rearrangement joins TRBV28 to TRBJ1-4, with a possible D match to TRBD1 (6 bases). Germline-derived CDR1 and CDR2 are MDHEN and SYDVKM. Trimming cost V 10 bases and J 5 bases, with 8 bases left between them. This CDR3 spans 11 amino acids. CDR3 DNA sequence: TGTGCCACAGGGGTGAATGAAAAACTGTTTTTT. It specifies CATGVNEKLFF.

The CDR3 DNA follows: TGTGCCTGGAATCTAGTAGGTACGGAGCAGTACTTC. Protein sequence: CAWNLVGTEQYF. J is TRBJ2-7 and V is TRBV30; D remains unclear. Germline V gene lookup returns CDR1 GTSNPN and CDR2 SVGIG (reference sequence). V lost 4 bases to trimming and J lost 7 bases, with 14 bases between them. The CDR3 runs to 12 residues.